This note documents a single T cell receptor beta chain sequence. These data come from a study of blood T cell repertoires in COVID-19. Study as a whole: Sites in the United States, Italy and Spain provided acute and convalescent COVID-19 samples.

V was cut by 4 bases and J by 2 bases, with 9 bases left in between. Germline loops: CDR1 SGHNT, CDR2 YYREEE (reference sequence). This CDR3 has 13 amino acids. Generated by immunoSEQ multiplex PCR, the TCRdb table keeps only in-frame clones and is missing some. The sample records about 250,000 clones, more than 70% being singletons. The specimen sequenced was peripheral blood. The clonotype was recovered from a man aged 35 to 55 with active or convalescent COVID-19. V is TRBV5-4 and J is TRBJ1-2; no reliable D call. CDR3 sequence (DNA): TGTGCCAGCAGCCTGGACGGGAACTATGGCTACACCTTC. Protein product: CASSLDGNYGYTF.